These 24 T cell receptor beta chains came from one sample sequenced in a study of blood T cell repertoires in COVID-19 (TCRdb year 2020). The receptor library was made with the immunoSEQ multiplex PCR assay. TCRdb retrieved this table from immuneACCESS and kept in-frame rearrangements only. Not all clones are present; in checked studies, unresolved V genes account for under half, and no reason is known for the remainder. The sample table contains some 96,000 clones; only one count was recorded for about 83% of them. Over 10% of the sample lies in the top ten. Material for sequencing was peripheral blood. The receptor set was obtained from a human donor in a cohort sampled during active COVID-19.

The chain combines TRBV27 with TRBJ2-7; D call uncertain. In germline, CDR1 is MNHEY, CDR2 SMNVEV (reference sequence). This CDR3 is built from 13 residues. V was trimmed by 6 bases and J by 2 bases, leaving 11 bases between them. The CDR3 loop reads CASSLRLPYEQYF. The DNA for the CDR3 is TGTGCCAGCAGCCTCAGGCTCCCCTACGAGCAGTACTTC.

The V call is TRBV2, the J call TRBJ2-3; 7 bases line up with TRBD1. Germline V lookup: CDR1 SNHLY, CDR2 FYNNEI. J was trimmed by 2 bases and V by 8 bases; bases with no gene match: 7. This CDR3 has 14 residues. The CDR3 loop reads CASRRDSNTDTQYF. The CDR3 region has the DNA TGTGCCAGCCGCCGGGACAGCAACACAGATACGCAGTATTTT.

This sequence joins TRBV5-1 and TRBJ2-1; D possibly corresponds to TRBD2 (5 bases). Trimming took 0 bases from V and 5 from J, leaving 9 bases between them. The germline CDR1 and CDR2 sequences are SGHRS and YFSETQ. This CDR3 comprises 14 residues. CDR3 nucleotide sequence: TGCGCCAGCAGCTTGGGACTATCACACAATGAGCAGTTCTTC. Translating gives CASSLGLSHNEQFF.

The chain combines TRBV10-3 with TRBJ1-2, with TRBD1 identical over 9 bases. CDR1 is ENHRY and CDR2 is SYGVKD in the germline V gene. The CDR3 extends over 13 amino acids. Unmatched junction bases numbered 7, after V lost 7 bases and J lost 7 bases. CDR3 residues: CAIKNRGRGGYTF. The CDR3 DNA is TGTGCCATCAAGAACAGGGGGCGTGGTGGCTACACCTTC.

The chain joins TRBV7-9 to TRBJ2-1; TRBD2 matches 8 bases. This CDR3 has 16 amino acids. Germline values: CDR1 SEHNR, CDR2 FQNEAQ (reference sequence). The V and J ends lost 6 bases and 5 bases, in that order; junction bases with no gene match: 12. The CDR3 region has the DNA TGTGCCAGCAGGCCTAGCGGGTTCCTCGGTAACAATGAGCAGTTCTTC. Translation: CASRPSGFLGNNEQFF.

The CDR3 DNA sequence: TGTGCCAGCAGTGACCCTAGCGGGGGGTCCCTTATAACGCAGTATTTT. It is translated as CASSDPSGGSLITQYF. V usage is TRBV6-4 and J usage is TRBJ2-3; 11 bases match TRBD2. Germline V lookup: CDR1 MRHNA, CDR2 SNTAGT. J lost 9 bases, V lost 2 bases, and 10 bases had no gene match. This CDR3 spans 16 amino acids.

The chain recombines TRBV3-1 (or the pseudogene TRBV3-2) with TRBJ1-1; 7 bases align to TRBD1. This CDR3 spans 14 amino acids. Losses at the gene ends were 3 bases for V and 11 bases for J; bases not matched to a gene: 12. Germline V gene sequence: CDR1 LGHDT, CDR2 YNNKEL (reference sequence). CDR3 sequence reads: CASSHPRGGIVAFF. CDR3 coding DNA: TGTGCCAGCAGCCATCCGAGAGGGGGCATCGTGGCTTTCTTT.

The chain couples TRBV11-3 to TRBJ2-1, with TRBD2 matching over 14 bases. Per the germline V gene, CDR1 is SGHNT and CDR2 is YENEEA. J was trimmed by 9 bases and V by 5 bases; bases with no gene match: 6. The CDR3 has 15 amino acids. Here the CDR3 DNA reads TGTGCCAGCAGCGGGGGACTAGCGGGAGTCGGTGAGCAGTTCTTC. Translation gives CASSGGLAGVGEQFF.

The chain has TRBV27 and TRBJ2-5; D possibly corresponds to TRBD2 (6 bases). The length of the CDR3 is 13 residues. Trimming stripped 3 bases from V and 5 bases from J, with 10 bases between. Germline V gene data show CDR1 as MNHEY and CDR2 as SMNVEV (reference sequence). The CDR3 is CASSLGGWETQYF. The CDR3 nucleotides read TGTGCCAGCAGTTTGGGGGGTTGGGAGACCCAGTACTTC.

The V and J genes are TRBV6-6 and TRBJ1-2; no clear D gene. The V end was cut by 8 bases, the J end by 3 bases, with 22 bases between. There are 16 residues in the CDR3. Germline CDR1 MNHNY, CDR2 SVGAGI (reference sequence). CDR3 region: CASLNIMAQRDYGYTF. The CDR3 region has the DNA TGTGCCAGCTTGAATATCATGGCCCAGCGGGACTATGGCTACACCTTC.

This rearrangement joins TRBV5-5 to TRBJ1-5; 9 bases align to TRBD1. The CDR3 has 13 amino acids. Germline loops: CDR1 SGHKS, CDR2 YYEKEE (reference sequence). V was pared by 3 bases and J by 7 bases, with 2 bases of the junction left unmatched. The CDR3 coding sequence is TGTGCCAGCAGCTGGGACAGGGCCCAGCCCCAGCATTTT. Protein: CASSWDRAQPQHF.

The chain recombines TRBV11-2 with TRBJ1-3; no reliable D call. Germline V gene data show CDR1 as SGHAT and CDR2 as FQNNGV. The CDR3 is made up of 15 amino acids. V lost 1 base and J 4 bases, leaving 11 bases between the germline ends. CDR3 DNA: TGTGCCAGCAGCTTAGCTTTAAGTGGCGGAAACACCATATATTTT. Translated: CASSLALSGGNTIYF.

Here the CDR3 reads CASSLKGQGLPLHF. The CDR3 DNA reads TGTGCCAGCAGCTTAAAGGGGCAGGGATTACCCCTCCACTTT. The gene calls are TRBV7-2 and TRBJ1-6; TRBD1 might be the D (5 bases). Germline V CDR1 and CDR2: SGHTA, FQGNSA. CDR3 length equals 14 residues. V was shortened by 2 bases and J by 12 bases, with 14 bases between the two germline ends.

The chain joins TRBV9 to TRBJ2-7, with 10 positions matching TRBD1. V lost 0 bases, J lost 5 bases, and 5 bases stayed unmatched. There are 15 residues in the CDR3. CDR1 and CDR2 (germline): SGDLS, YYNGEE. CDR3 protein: CASSVGGTGDHEQYF. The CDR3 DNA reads TGTGCCAGCAGCGTAGGTGGGACAGGGGACCACGAGCAGTACTTC.

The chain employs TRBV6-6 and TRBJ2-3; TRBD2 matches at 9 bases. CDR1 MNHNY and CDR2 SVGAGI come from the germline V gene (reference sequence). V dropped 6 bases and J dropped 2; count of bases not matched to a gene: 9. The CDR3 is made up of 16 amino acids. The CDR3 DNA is TGTGCCAGCAGCCTCGCGGGAGGGCGCACCACAGATACGCAGTATTTT. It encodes CASSLAGGRTTDTQYF.

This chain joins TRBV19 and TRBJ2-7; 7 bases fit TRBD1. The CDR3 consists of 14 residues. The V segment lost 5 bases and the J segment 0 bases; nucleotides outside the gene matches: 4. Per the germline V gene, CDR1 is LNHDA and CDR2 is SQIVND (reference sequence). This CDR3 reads CASSRDSASYEQYF. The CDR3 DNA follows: TGTGCCAGTAGTCGGGACAGTGCCTCCTACGAGCAGTACTTC.

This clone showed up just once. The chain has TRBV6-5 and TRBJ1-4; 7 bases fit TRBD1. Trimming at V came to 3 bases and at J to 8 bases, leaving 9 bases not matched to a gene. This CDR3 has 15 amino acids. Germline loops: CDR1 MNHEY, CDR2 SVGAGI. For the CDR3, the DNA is TGTGCCAGCAGTTATGTCAGGGGGTCGAGCGAAAAACTGTTTTTT. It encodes CASSYVRGSSEKLFF.

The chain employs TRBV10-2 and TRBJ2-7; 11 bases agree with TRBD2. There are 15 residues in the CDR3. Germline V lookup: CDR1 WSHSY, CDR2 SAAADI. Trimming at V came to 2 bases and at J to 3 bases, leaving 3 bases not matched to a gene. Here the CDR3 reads CASSEDSGRDYEQYF. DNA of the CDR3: TGCGCCAGCAGTGAGGATAGCGGGAGGGACTACGAGCAGTACTTC.

The CDR3 nucleotides read TGTGCCAGCAGTCCGCACAGGGTCTCCTACGAGCAGTACTTC. Residues: CASSPHRVSYEQYF. The rearrangement uses TRBV27 and TRBJ2-7, with a possible D match to TRBD1 (6 bases). The germline V gene has CDR1 MNHEY and CDR2 SMNVEV (reference sequence). The CDR3 covers 14 residues. Trimming removed 5 bases at V and 0 bases at J, with 11 bases between.

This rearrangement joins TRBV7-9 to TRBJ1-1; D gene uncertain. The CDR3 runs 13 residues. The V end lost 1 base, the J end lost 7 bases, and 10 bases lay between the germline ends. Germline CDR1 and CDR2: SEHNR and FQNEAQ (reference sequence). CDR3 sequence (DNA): TGTGCCAGCAGCTTAGACACCCAATATGAAGCTTTCTTT. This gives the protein CASSLDTQYEAFF.

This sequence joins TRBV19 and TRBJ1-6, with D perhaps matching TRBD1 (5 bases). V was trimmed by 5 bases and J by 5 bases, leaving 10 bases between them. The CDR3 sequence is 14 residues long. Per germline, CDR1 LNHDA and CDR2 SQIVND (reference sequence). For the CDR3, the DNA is TGTGCCAGTAGTTCGGGACTCGATAATTCACCCCTCCACTTT. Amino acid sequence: CASSSGLDNSPLHF.

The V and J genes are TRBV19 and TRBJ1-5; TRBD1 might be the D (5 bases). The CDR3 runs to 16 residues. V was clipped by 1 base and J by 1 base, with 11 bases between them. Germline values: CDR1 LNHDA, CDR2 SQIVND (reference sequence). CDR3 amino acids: CASSIVGGGSNQPQHF. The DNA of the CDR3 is TGTGCCAGTAGTATAGTCGGGGGGGGGAGCAATCAGCCCCAGCATTTT. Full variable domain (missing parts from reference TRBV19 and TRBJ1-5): DGGITQSPKYLFRKEGQNVTLSCEQNLNHDAMYWYRQDPGQGLRLIYYSQIVNDFQKGDIAEGYSVSREKKESFPLTVTSAQKNPTAFYLCASSIVGGGSNQPQHFGDGTRLSIL.

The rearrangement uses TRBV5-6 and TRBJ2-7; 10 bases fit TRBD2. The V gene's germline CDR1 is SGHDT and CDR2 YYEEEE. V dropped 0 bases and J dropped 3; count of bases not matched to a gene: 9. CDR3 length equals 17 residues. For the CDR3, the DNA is TGTGCCAGCAGCTTGGGTGGGCTAGCGGGAGAAGTCTACGAGCAGTACTTC. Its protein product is CASSLGGLAGEVYEQYF.

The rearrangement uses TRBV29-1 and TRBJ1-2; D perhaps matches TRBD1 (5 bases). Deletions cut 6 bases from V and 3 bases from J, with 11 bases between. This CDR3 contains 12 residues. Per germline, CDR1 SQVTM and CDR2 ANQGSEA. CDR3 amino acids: CSVLGQDYGYTF. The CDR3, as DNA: TGCAGCGTCCTGGGGCAGGACTATGGCTACACCTTC.